The entry that follows covers one TCR beta chain sequence. The entry originates in a study of blood T cell repertoires in COVID-19. Here immunoSEQ multiplex PCR was the method, and the copy in TCRdb shows in-frame clones only, minus some. Of roughly 11,000 clones in the sample, 82% were seen once. The sequencing input was peripheral blood. This sequence was found in a human donor in a cohort sampled during active COVID-19.

The CDR3 reads CASSLGSAGSYNEQFF. In DNA, the CDR3 is TGTGCCAGCAGTTTGGGGTCAGCGGGATCCTACAATGAGCAGTTCTTC. This sequence joins TRBV6-5 and TRBJ2-1; TRBD2 aligns across 7 bases. The CDR3 is 16 amino acids. V was pared by 4 bases and J by 1 base, with 7 bases of the junction left unmatched. The germline V gene has CDR1 MNHEY and CDR2 SVGAGI.